This T cell receptor beta chain was obtained from a study of blood T cell repertoires in COVID-19. The V and J ends lost 6 bases and 7 bases respectively, with 11 bases between them. Germline loops: CDR1 DFQATT, CDR2 SNEGSKA (reference sequence). CDR3 length equals 11 residues. This clone has a single count. Authors' data handling: The assay estimated nucleated cells by amplifying reference gene primers. Clones were read by immunoSEQ multiplex PCR, and TCRdb kept only the in-frame ones, dropping some. The D gene and trimming were derived from the DNA, and the V and J assignments and clone size from that table. The sample contains under 250,000 clones, 75% to 85% of which appear only once.

The specimen was peripheral blood. The TCR originated in a human donor in a cohort sampled during active COVID-19. The chain links TRBV20-1 to TRBJ2-3; D is undetermined. The CDR3: CSAQVHHTQYF. CDR3 in DNA: TGCAGTGCCCAGGTACACCATACGCAGTATTTT.